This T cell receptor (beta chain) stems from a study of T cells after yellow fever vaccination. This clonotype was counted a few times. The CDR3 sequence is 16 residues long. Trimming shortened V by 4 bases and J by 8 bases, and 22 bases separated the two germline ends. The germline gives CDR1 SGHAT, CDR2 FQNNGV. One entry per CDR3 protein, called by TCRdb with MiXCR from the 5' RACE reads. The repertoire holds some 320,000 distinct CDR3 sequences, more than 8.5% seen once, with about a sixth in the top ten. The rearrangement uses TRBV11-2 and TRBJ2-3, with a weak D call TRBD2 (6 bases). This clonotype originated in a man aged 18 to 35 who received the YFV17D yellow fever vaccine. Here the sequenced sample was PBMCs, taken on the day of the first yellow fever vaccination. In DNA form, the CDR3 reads TGTGCCAGCAGCTCCTACCGGACTATCTCTGGTGGTACGCAGTATTTT. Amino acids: CASSSYRTISGGTQYF.